Shown below are 13 T cell receptor beta chains from a single sample sequenced in a study of molecular identifiers for immune sequencing clone quantification. A single record per CDR3 protein comes from TCRdb applying MiXCR to the PCR reads. Among 400,000 to 600,000 distinct CDR3 sequences, about 20% were seen once, and the ten largest hold under 0.85%. Specimen: naive CD8+ T cells from blood, with Jurkat cell RNA spiked in. The subset denotes: FACS-sorted CD8+CD4-CCR7+CD45RA+ naive T cells. These TCRs come from a human donor in good health. Some libraries in this study had Jurkat cell RNA spiked in.

This sequence joins TRBV20-1 and TRBJ2-4; D unclear. The CDR3 runs to 12 residues. V lost 3 bases and J lost 5, with 8 bases in between. From germline, CDR1 is DFQATT and CDR2 SNEGSKA (reference sequence). In DNA form, the CDR3 reads TGCAGTGCTAGCCAGCTGGAAAACATTCAGTACTTC. Amino acid sequence: CSASQLENIQYF.

This clonotype was observed a handful of times. The rearrangement uses TRBV11-3 and TRBJ2-5; D unresolved. Trimming removed 11 bases at V and 1 base at J, with 17 bases between. The CDR3 spans 14 residues. Germline CDR1 SGHNT, CDR2 YENEEA. The CDR3 DNA is TGTGCCCGACTCCCACCAAGGGTCCAAGAGACCCAGTACTTC. Translated: CARLPPRVQETQYF.

This clonotype was observed a handful of times. The CDR3 spells CASSYLSSLGAYEQYF. The CDR3 nucleotides read TGTGCCAGCAGCTACCTTAGCTCCCTCGGTGCCTACGAGCAGTACTTC. The gene calls are TRBV27 and TRBJ2-7; D is unresolved. This CDR3 is built from 16 residues. Trimming removed 6 bases at V and 2 bases at J, with 20 bases between. CDR1 is MNHEY and CDR2 is SMNVEV in the germline V gene (reference sequence).

This clonotype occurred many times. The rearrangement joins TRBV7-9 to TRBJ1-6; TRBD1 aligns across 8 bases. The CDR3 totals 15 residues. Germline V gene lookup returns CDR1 SEHNR and CDR2 FQNEAQ (reference sequence). Trimming took 5 bases from V and 6 from J; bases not matched to a gene: 6. Here the CDR3 reads CASSLGQGSNSPLHF. For the CDR3, the DNA is TGTGCCAGCAGCCTTGGACAGGGTAGTAATTCACCCCTCCACTTT.

CDR3 DNA: TGTGCCAGCAGTTCGGGGTGGGAGCAGTACTTC. Its translation is CASSSGWEQYF. V gene TRBV28 combines with J gene TRBJ2-7, with D perhaps matching TRBD2 (5 bases). CDR3 length equals 11 residues. The germline CDR1 and CDR2 sequences are MDHEN and SYDVKM. The V end lost 4 bases, the J end lost 7 bases, and 8 bases lay between the germline ends.

This clonotype was found many times. The chain carries TRBV12-3 or TRBV12-4 and TRBJ2-3, with 10 nucleotides matching TRBD2. There are 16 residues in the CDR3. Trimming removed 4 bases from V and 6 bases from J; junction bases left unmatched: 10. The CDR3 DNA reads as TGTGCCAGCAGTTCCTCCGGCAGCGGGGGGGCTGATACGCAGTATTTT. Amino acids: CASSSSGSGGADTQYF.

The chain carries TRBV5-1 and TRBJ2-1, with 7 bases aligning to TRBD2. In germline, CDR1 is SGHRS, CDR2 YFSETQ. This CDR3 spans 16 amino acids. J was trimmed by 0 bases and V by 4 bases; bases with no gene match: 7. The CDR3 DNA reads TGCGCCAGCAGCGACATCGGCGGGAGCTCCTACAATGAGCAGTTCTTC. This translates into CASSDIGGSSYNEQFF.

The J gene is TRBJ1-5, the V gene TRBV3-2; the DNA was not compared with TRBD1, the D call given in the table. TRBV3-2 is annotated as a pseudogene. The CDR3 length is 14 residues. The CDR3 loop reads CASSQEGRRQPQHF. The CDR3 nucleotides are TGTGCCAGCAGCCAAGAAGGGCGGCGTCAGCCCCAGCATTTT.

Remarks on this clonotype: This may arise from a read error, as a much more abundant clone is one base away. The chain joins TRBV5-1 to TRBJ2-5; 8 nucleotides line up with TRBD1. The CDR3 spans 17 residues. Germline-derived CDR1 and CDR2 are SGHRS and YFSETQ. CDR3 coding DNA: TGCGGCAGCAGCGCAGCCTGGACAGGGATGTACCAAGAGACCCAGTACTTC. Its translation is CGSSAAWTGMYQETQYF. The full variable domain, completed using reference TRBV5-1 and TRBJ2-5, is KAGVTQTPRYLIKTRGQQVTLSCSPISGHRSVSWYQQTPGQGLQFLFEYFSETQRNKGNFPGRFSGRQFSNSRSEMNVSTLELGDSALYLCGSSAAWTGMYQETQYFGPGTRLLVL.

The rearrangement links TRBV14 to TRBJ2-7, with a possible D match to TRBD1 (5 bases). V was pared by 5 bases and J by 0 bases, with 5 bases between. Per the germline V gene, CDR1 is SGHDN and CDR2 is FVKESK. CDR3 length equals 12 residues. CDR3 sequence: CASSGASYEQYF. CDR3 in DNA: TGTGCCAGCAGCGGGGCCTCCTACGAGCAGTACTTC. Together with reference TRBV14 and TRBJ2-7, the CDR3 gives the full variable domain: EAGVTQFPSHSVIEKGQTVTLRCDPISGHDNLYWYRRVMGKEIKFLLHFVKESKQDESGMPNNRFLAERTGGTYSTLKVQPAELEDSGVYFCASSGASYEQYFGPGTRLTVT.

V usage is TRBV20-1 and J usage is TRBJ2-1; 13 bases agree with TRBD2. CDR1 and CDR2 from the germline V gene are DFQATT and SNEGSKA (reference sequence). The CDR3 has 17 amino acids. Trimming removed 4 bases from V and 8 bases from J; junction bases left unmatched: 14. The CDR3: CSATTGLAGVAFDEQFF. Written as DNA, the CDR3 is TGCAGTGCTACCACCGGACTAGCGGGAGTAGCATTCGATGAGCAGTTCTTC.

This clonotype was recorded many times. The V call is TRBV7-9, the J call TRBJ2-3, with 15 positions matching TRBD2. CDR1 and CDR2 (germline): SEHNR, FQNEAQ (reference sequence). With V trimmed by 4 bases and J by 3 bases, 5 bases remained unmatched. This CDR3 region has 17 residues. The CDR3 region has the DNA TGTGCCAGCAGCTCCTGGACTAGCGGGAGGGCGACAGATACGCAGTATTTT. This sequence encodes CASSSWTSGRATDTQYF.

This clonotype was found many times. This rearrangement joins TRBV30 to TRBJ1-5; D is perhaps TRBD1 (5 bases). From germline, CDR1 is GTSNPN and CDR2 SVGIG (reference sequence). This CDR3 contains 14 residues. V gave up 3 bases and J gave up 7 bases, with 16 bases separating them. The CDR3 loop is CAWSSGVGGQPQHF. The CDR3 coding sequence is TGTGCCTGGAGCTCGGGGGTGGGTGGCCAGCCCCAGCATTTT.